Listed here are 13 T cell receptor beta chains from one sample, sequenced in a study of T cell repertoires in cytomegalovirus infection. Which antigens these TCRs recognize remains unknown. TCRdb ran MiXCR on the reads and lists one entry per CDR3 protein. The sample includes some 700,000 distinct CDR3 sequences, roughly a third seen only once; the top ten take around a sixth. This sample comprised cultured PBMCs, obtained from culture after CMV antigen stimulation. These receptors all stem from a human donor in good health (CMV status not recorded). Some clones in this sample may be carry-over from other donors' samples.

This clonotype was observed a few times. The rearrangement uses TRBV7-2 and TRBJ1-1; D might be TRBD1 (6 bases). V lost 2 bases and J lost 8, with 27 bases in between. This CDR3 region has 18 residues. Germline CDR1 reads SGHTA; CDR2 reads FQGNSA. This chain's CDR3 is CASSLRILSRGGGVEAFF. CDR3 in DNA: TGTGCCAGCAGCTTACGGATATTGTCAAGGGGGGGTGGGGTGGAAGCTTTCTTT.

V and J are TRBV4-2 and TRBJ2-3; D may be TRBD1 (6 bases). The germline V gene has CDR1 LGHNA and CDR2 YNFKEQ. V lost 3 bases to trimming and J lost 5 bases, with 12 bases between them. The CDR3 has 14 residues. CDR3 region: CASSHGSRGDTQYF. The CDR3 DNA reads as TGTGCCAGCAGCCATGGGTCCAGGGGAGATACGCAGTATTTT.

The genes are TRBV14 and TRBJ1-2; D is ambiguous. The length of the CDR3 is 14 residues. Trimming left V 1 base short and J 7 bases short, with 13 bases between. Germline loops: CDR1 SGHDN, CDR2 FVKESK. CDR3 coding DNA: TGTGCCAGCAGCCAAGGAACGAACACTTTTGGCTACACCTTC. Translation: CASSQGTNTFGYTF.

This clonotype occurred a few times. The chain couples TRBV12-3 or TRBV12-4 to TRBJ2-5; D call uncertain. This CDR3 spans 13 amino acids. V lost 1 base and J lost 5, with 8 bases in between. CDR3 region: CASSLVESETQYF. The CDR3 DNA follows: TGTGCCAGCAGTTTAGTGGAATCGGAGACCCAGTACTTC.

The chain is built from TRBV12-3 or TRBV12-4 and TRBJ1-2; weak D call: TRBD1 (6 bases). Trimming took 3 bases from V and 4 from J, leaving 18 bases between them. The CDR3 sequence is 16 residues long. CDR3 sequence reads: CASSFYLGGVPYGYTF. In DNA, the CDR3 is TGTGCCAGCAGTTTTTATTTGGGGGGCGTGCCCTATGGCTACACCTTC.

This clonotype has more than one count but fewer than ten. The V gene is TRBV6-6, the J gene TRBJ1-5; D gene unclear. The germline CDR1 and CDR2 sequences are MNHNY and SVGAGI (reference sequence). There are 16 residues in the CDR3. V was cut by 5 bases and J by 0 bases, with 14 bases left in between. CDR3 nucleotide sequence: TGTGCCAGCAGTGTGACCCAGGCATATAGCAATCAGCCCCAGCATTTT. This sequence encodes CASSVTQAYSNQPQHF.

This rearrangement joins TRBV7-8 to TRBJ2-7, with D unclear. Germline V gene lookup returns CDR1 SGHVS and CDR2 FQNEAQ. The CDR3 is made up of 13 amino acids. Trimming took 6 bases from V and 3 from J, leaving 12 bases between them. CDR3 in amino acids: CASSPRFVYEQYF. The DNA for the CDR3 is TGTGCCAGCAGTCCTCGGTTCGTCTACGAGCAGTACTTC.

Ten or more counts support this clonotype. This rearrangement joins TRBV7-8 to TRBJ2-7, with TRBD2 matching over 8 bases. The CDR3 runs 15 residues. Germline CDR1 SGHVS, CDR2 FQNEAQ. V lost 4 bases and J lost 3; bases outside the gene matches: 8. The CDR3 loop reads CASSSSGTRGYEQYF. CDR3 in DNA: TGTGCCAGCAGCTCATCCGGGACTAGGGGCTACGAGCAGTACTTC.

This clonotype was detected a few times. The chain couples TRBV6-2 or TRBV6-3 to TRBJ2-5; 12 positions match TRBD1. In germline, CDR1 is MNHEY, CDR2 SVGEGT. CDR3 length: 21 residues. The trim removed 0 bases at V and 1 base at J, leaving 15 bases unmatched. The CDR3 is CASSYSMVGTGGHKAQETQYF. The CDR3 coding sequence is TGTGCCAGCAGTTACTCGATGGTGGGGACAGGGGGCCATAAGGCCCAAGAGACCCAGTACTTC.

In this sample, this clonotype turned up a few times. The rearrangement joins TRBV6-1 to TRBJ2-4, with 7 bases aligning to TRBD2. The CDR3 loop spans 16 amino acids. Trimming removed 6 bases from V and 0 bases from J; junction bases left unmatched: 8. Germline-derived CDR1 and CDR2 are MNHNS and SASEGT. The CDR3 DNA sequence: TGTGCCAGCAGCCCTGGGGGGGTCTTAGCCAAAAACATTCAGTACTTC. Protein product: CASSPGGVLAKNIQYF.

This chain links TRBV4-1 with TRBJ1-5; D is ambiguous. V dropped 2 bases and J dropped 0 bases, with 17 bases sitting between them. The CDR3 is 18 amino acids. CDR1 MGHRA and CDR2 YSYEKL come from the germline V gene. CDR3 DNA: TGCGCCAGCAGCCAAATCTCGAGGGCCTTCAATAGCAATCAGCCCCAGCATTTT. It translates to CASSQISRAFNSNQPQHF.

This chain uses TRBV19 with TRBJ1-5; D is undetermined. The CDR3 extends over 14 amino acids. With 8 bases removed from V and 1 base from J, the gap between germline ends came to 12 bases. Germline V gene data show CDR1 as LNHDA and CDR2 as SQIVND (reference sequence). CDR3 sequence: CASAGGRSNQPQHF. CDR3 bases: TGTGCCAGTGCGGGCGGGAGGAGCAATCAGCCCCAGCATTTT.

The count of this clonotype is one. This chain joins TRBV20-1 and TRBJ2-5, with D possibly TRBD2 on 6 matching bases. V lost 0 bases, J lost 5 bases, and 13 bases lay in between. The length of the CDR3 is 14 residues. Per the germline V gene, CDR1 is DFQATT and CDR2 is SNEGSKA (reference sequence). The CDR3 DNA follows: TGCAGTGCTAGAGATTGGCGCGGGGAGGAGACCCAGTACTTC. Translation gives CSARDWRGEETQYF.